This entry features one T cell receptor (beta chain) sequence. The sample holds other DNA sequences that translate to the same CDR3. This table comes from immunoSEQ multiplex PCR, and its TCRdb copy is limited to in-frame clones, with some not included. The sample consists of roughly 2.1 million clones, around 93% of them appearing once. This record comes from a study of shared clonotypes between healthy human individuals. Positively selected for CCR7, the CD45RO-negative cells used as naive CD8 cells excluded terminally differentiated effector memory CD45RA+ cells. This CDR3 spans 13 amino acids. Per germline, CDR1 MNHNS and CDR2 SASEGT. Trimming removed 1 base at V and 4 bases at J, with 8 bases between.

This TCR derives from a man between 18 and 35 years old in good health. Some clones in this sample may be carry-over from other donors' samples. The sequencing input was naive CD8+ T cells from PBMCs. The chain recombines TRBV6-1 with TRBJ2-7, with D hard to call. The DNA of the CDR3 is TGTGCCAGCAGTGAAGATTTGGTATACGAGCAGTACTTC. Encoded protein: CASSEDLVYEQYF.